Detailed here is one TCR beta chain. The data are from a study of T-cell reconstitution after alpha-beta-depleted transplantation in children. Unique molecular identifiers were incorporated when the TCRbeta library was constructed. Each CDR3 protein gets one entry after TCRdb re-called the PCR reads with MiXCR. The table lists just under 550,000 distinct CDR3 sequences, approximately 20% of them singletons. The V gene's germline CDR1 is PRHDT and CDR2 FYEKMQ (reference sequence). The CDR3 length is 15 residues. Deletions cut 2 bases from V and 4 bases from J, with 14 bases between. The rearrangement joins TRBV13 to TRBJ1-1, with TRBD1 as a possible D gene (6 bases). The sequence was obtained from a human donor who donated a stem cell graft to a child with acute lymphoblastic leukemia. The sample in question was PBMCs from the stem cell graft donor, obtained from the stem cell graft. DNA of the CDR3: TGTGCCAGCAGCTTACGAAAGACCAGGGGCACTGAAGCTTTCTTT. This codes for CASSLRKTRGTEAFF. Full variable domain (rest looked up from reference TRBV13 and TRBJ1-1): AAGVIQSPRHLIKEKRETATLKCYPIPRHDTVYWYQQGPGQDPQFLISFYEKMQSDKGSIPDRFSAQQFSDYHSELNMSSLELGDSALYFCASSLRKTRGTEAFFGQGTRLTVV.